The next 7 T cell receptor beta chains were all read from a single sample in a study of shared clonotypes between healthy human individuals. CD45RO-negative CD8 cells positively selected for CCR7 made up the naive population, which excluded terminally differentiated effector memory CD45RA+ cells. Measured with immunoSEQ multiplex PCR; TCRdb has only the in-frame clones, and not every one. This sample has 560,000 or so clones, with about 96% found just once. Sample: naive CD8+ T cells sorted from blood. All receptors derive from a woman aged 25 to 39 in good health.

The J gene is TRBJ2-7, the V gene TRBV28, with D possibly matching TRBD1 (6 bases). V lost 1 base and J lost 0, with 13 bases in between. Germline V gene sequence: CDR1 MDHEN, CDR2 SYDVKM. CDR3 length: 16 residues. The chain's CDR3 is CASSLYRTDSSYEQYF. The CDR3 DNA is TGTGCCAGCAGTTTATACCGGACAGATAGCTCCTACGAGCAGTACTTC.

Here the CDR3 reads CASSPISYNEQFF. The CDR3 coding sequence is TGCGCCAGCTCCCCGATTTCCTACAATGAGCAGTTCTTC. The chain is built from TRBV4-1 and TRBJ2-1; D remains unclear. The CDR3 contains 13 residues. The germline V gene encodes CDR1 MGHRA and CDR2 YSYEKL. The V and J ends lost 8 bases and 1 base respectively, with 9 bases between them.

V gene TRBV2 combines with J gene TRBJ2-3; D is unclear. This CDR3 comprises 12 residues. CDR1 is SNHLY and CDR2 is FYNNEI in the germline V gene. Trimming took off 6 bases at V and 10 bases at J, with 14 bases between the two ends. CDR3 DNA sequence: TGTGCCAGCAGACACCAACCACGGGCGCAGTATTTT. Protein product: CASRHQPRAQYF.

This chain uses TRBV19 with TRBJ1-2, with D tentatively TRBD1 (5 bases). The CDR3 runs to 15 residues. V gave up 5 bases and J gave up 4 bases, with 17 bases separating them. Germline CDR1 LNHDA, CDR2 SQIVND (reference sequence). The CDR3 sequence: CASSFNTEGFYGYTF. The CDR3 DNA reads as TGTGCCAGTAGTTTCAACACGGAGGGGTTCTATGGCTACACCTTC.

This chain uses TRBV5-1 with TRBJ1-1, with D tentatively TRBD1 (5 bases). Germline V gene lookup returns CDR1 SGHRS and CDR2 YFSETQ. The CDR3 loop spans 13 amino acids. Trimming took off 6 bases at V and 1 base at J, with 10 bases between the two ends. CDR3 loop: CASTPGRNTEAFF. As DNA, the CDR3 is TGCGCCAGCACCCCGGGACGGAACACTGAAGCTTTCTTT.

This clone showed up just once. The DNA is omitted, as the CDR3 cannot be located on it reliably, and the CDR3 follows TCRdb's listing. V gene TRBV28 combines with J gene TRBJ2-1. The CDR3 length equals 11 residues, ends included. CDR1 is MDHEN and CDR2 is SYDVKM in the germline V gene. Here the CDR3 reads CASSSSAEQFF.

CDR3: CASSPLSGTTEAFF. The CDR3 DNA reads TGTGCCAGCAGCCCGCTGTCCGGGACCACTGAAGCTTTCTTT. V usage is TRBV5-4 and J usage is TRBJ1-1, with D possibly matching TRBD1 (5 bases). The CDR3 totals 14 residues. Per the germline V gene, CDR1 is SGHNT and CDR2 is YYREEE (reference sequence). V was trimmed by 4 bases and J by 4 bases, leaving 14 bases between them.